This TCR beta chain was recorded in a study of identical twins (dated by TCRdb to 2015 to 2016). Broadly, across the study: The study deep-sequenced TCR alpha and beta repertoires from monozygotic twins, unrelated adults of various ages and cord blood to test whether fetal clonotypes persist. Replicate twin experiments were performed at different times using different library preparation protocols to rule out contamination.

Library method: 5' RACE. Sequencing instrument: Illumina HiSeq 2000. Template switching added a universal primer binding site, and the final cDNA carried a unique molecular identifier that allowed TCR cDNA molecules to be counted accurately. Specific primers in the conserved constant-segment region were used to synthesize first-strand cDNA for the TCR alpha and beta chains. To control for contamination, each cDNA library was double barcoded with a SMART-Mk sample barcode plus Illumina barcodes. TruSeq adapter sequences, together with Illumina sample barcodes, were added in two successive PCR steps. The TCR alpha and beta cDNA libraries were sequenced on the Illumina HiSeq platform using custom primers. Processing in the source paper ran as follows. Raw reads were processed with MiGEC to extract unique molecular identifiers, and MiXCR was used to determine CDR3 positions. For each individual, recombination models were inferred using an EM algorithm with the repgenHMM and IGoR tools. The analysis of shared clonotypes was done with the tcR package in R, with sharing normalized by the product of cloneset sizes. To study raw recombination free of thymic and clonal selection effects, out-of-frame nonproductive sequences were analyzed. The public sequencing data were trimmed at Q25 with fastp and processed into clonotypes with MiXCR by TCRdb, which kept only in-frame beta chains. Duplicate CDR3 protein sequences are folded into a single record with the most common DNA and genes. These V and J calls derive from TCRdb rather than the authors' analysis. The sample table shows 500,000 to 650,000 distinct CDR3 sequences, and about 7.1% are seen once. The ten most abundant clones make up 1.5% to 2% of the sample.

The sample holds many counts of this clonotype. The antigen it binds to is not known. No clone much larger than this one lies a single base away; base qualities are absent. All donors were healthy Caucasians. The twin cohort comprised three pairs of female monozygotic twins, all aged roughly 18 to 30 years. Peripheral blood mononuclear cells were the source from which RNA for the TCR libraries was isolated. Relative to germline, V is 6 bases shorter and J is 2 bases shorter, with 19 bases between their ends. The CDR3 sequence holds 15 residues, the cysteine and phenylalanine included. The read is trimmed to its CDR3 DNA, 45 bases read in frame from base 1. The germline V gene (reference sequence) yields DFQATT for CDR1 and SNEGSKA for CDR2. The research as a whole found: Compared with coincidental sharing between unrelated individuals, an excess of low generation-probability sequences was observed among out-of-frame TCR alpha sequences shared between twins. Conclusions relied on cross-sectional statistical analysis, since the same donors could not be followed over many years. The excess sharing between twins in beta out-of-frame sequences was weaker because fewer shared sequences reduced the signal-to-noise ratio. Fewer insertions were carried by abundant cord blood beta clonotypes; a weaker similar trend was observed in young adult naive repertoires, while no such trend was observed in memory repertoires. Invariant T cells such as MAIT and iNKT could partly confound zero-insertion analyses, although diverse VJ usage argued against such confounding for most clonotypes. In monozygotic twins, recombination models systematically underestimated out-of-frame TCR alpha sharing, but the models matched the sharing seen between unrelated individuals.

A further study also used this sample, focusing on yellow fever vaccine responses in identical twins. That second report states: The authors reported that the T cell response to vaccination in identical twins appeared partly convergent and partly personalized. In identical twins, the study followed T cell clones that responded to the vaccine with precision.

Recombination connected TRBV20-1 to TRBJ1-1; the best D guess is TRBD1, with 5 bases matching. Sample: PBMCs. The clonotype originates from a woman aged 18-30 years in good health. The DNA is TGCAGTGCCATATCGGTTGGGGCGATAAACACTGAAGCTTTCTTT. The encoded protein is CSAISVGAINTEAFF.